The 17 T cell receptor beta chains below all came from one sample that was sequenced in a study of cytomegalovirus exposure and HLA in healthy donors. PCR used 60 Vbeta primers and 13 Jbeta primers. The method was immunoSEQ multiplex PCR; TCRdb's version includes in-frame clones alone and lacks a portion of them. The data hold just over 95,000 clones, with approximately 77% observed a single time. The material sequenced was PBMCs. Receptors were obtained from a woman in her thirties or forties in good health and CMV-seronegative.

The rearrangement joins TRBV6-6 to TRBJ1-2; 7 nucleotides line up with TRBD1. This CDR3 comprises 13 residues. CDR1 and CDR2 from the germline V gene are MNHNY and SVGAGI (reference sequence). J was trimmed by 3 bases and V by 3 bases; bases with no gene match: 1. The CDR3 DNA sequence: TGTGCCAGCAGTTATGGGACAGACTATGGCTACACCTTC. It translates to CASSYGTDYGYTF.

The chain uses TRBV27 and TRBJ2-7, with 7 bases aligning to TRBD2. The CDR3 spans 14 residues. With 6 bases clipped from V and 0 bases from J, the junction kept 5 bases outside the gene matches. CDR1 and CDR2 (germline): MNHEY, SMNVEV (reference sequence). This CDR3 is CASRRRGGSYEQYF. CDR3 sequence (DNA): TGTGCCAGCAGGCGCCGCGGGGGCTCCTACGAGCAGTACTTC.

In DNA, the CDR3 is TGTGCCAGCAGCCCCACAGGTAGGGGACAGGGTCGCCACGAGCAGTACTTC. It specifies CASSPTGRGQGRHEQYF. The rearrangement uses TRBV7-9 and TRBJ2-7, with TRBD1 matching 9 bases. CDR1 is SEHNR, CDR2 FQNEAQ, per germline (reference sequence). With 5 bases clipped from V and 5 bases from J, the junction kept 16 bases outside the gene matches. This CDR3 contains 17 residues.

This clone appeared a single time. The V and J genes are TRBV5-8 and TRBJ2-5; 7 bases fit TRBD1. Germline CDR1 reads SGHTS; CDR2 reads YDEGEE. Germline trimming cut 0 bases from V and 5 bases from J; bases unmatched to any gene: 13. The CDR3 has 17 residues. The CDR3 region has the DNA TGTGCCAGCAGCTTGGGTGACAGGGCTATCTCCGGGGAGACCCAGTACTTC. Translated: CASSLGDRAISGETQYF.

This clone has only a few counts. The chain has TRBV4-3 and TRBJ2-1, with 7 nucleotides matching TRBD2. The CDR3 is 16 residues long. CDR1 is LGHNA, CDR2 YSLEER, per germline. The V gene end was trimmed by 1 base and the J gene end by 4 bases; junction bases not matched to a gene: 7. The CDR3 nucleotides read TGCGCCAGCAGCCAAGCCGCGGGGGAGATATACAATGAGCAGTTCTTC. Residues: CASSQAAGEIYNEQFF.

This chain links TRBV9 with TRBJ2-2; 12 positions match TRBD2. CDR3 size: 16 residues. Germline assignment: CDR1 SGDLS and CDR2 YYNGEE. V lost 2 bases and J lost 2; bases outside the gene matches: 1. CDR3 sequence: CASSVTSGGNTGELFF. The DNA of the CDR3 is TGTGCCAGCAGCGTGACTAGCGGGGGAAACACCGGGGAGCTGTTTTTT.

This clone came up once. The chain has TRBV19 and TRBJ2-6; D unresolved. This CDR3 spans 14 amino acids. Trimming shortened V by 7 bases and J by 0 bases, and 7 bases separated the two germline ends. CDR1 is LNHDA, CDR2 SQIVND, per germline (reference sequence). This chain's CDR3 is CASKQNSGANVLTF. DNA for the CDR3: TGTGCCAGTAAACAGAACTCTGGGGCCAACGTCCTGACTTTC.

The rearrangement uses TRBV5-1 and TRBJ1-1, with 7 bases that match TRBD1. Germline V gene sequence: CDR1 SGHRS, CDR2 YFSETQ. This CDR3 is built from 16 residues. The J segment lost 0 bases and the V segment lost 4 bases, leaving 9 bases of the junction unmatched. The CDR3 protein is CASSITGAQVNTEAFF. The CDR3 nucleotides are TGCGCCAGCAGCATTACAGGGGCGCAGGTGAACACTGAAGCTTTCTTT.

The genes are TRBV15 and TRBJ2-5, with TRBD2 as a possible D gene (5 bases). V gave up 0 bases and J gave up 5 bases, with 13 bases separating them. The CDR3 runs 15 residues. CDR1 is LNHNV and CDR2 is YYDKDF in the germline V gene (reference sequence). The chain's CDR3 is CATSRDQLEEETQYF. In DNA form, the CDR3 reads TGTGCCACCAGCAGAGATCAACTAGAGGAGGAGACCCAGTACTTC.

This chain links TRBV19 with TRBJ2-7; TRBD1 aligns across 8 bases. CDR1 and CDR2 from the germline V gene are LNHDA and SQIVND (reference sequence). Losses at the gene ends were 6 bases for V and 4 bases for J; bases not matched to a gene: 8. The CDR3 is 14 residues long. The CDR3 loop is CASSQWTGPYEQYF. The CDR3 bases are TGTGCCAGTAGCCAGTGGACAGGGCCTTACGAGCAGTACTTC.

This clone was seen once. The CDR3 spells CASSPWGEFYNSPLHF. The CDR3 coding sequence is TGTGCCAGTAGCCCGTGGGGGGAATTTTATAATTCACCCCTCCACTTT. The V gene is TRBV19, the J gene TRBJ1-6; possible D gene TRBD1, 5 bases. CDR3 length: 16 residues. Trimming cost V 6 bases and J 4 bases, with 16 bases left between them. Per germline, CDR1 LNHDA and CDR2 SQIVND (reference sequence).

The CDR3 loop reads CASKDRQGLYGYTF. CDR3 DNA: TGTGCCAGTAAGGACAGGCAGGGTCTATATGGCTACACCTTC. The rearrangement uses TRBV19 and TRBJ1-2; TRBD1 agrees at 7 bases. The germline gives CDR1 LNHDA, CDR2 SQIVND (reference sequence). The J segment lost 5 bases and the V segment lost 7 bases, leaving 10 bases of the junction unmatched. The CDR3 contains 14 residues.

The chain recombines TRBV5-1 with TRBJ2-7, with TRBD2 matching 7 bases. The V gene's germline CDR1 is SGHRS and CDR2 YFSETQ. This CDR3 is 16 amino acids long. V lost 4 bases and J lost 3; bases outside the gene matches: 13. CDR3 loop: CASSTQPGGGGYEQYF. In nucleotides, the CDR3 is TGCGCCAGCAGCACCCAACCGGGGGGTGGGGGCTACGAGCAGTACTTC.

This chain connects TRBV2 to TRBJ1-2; tentatively, D is TRBD1 (6 bases). Per germline, CDR1 SNHLY and CDR2 FYNNEI. Trimming took off 2 bases at V and 0 bases at J, with 13 bases between the two ends. The CDR3 runs to 16 residues. CDR3 DNA sequence: TGTGCCAGCAGTGAAAGGGACATCGAAGCTAACTATGGCTACACCTTC. Encoded protein: CASSERDIEANYGYTF.

V and J are TRBV2 and TRBJ2-2; the D gene is possibly TRBD1 (5 bases). V gave up 11 bases and J gave up 4 bases, with 26 bases separating them. The germline CDR1 and CDR2 sequences are SNHLY and FYNNEI. CDR3 length equals 17 residues. For the CDR3, the DNA is TGTGCCCTTATCCTGACTGGGGCCAGGGAACGCACCGGGGAGCTGTTTTTT. This codes for CALILTGARERTGELFF.

The V call is TRBV6-5, the J call TRBJ2-3; TRBD2 matches 10 bases. V lost 2 bases, J lost 3 bases, and 2 bases stayed unmatched. Per the germline V gene, CDR1 is MNHEY and CDR2 is SVGAGI. The CDR3 contains 15 residues. The CDR3 DNA reads TGTGCCAGCAGTTACATAGCGGGGGGAACAGATACGCAGTATTTT. This sequence encodes CASSYIAGGTDTQYF.

The chain carries TRBV5-1 and TRBJ2-7; D is possibly TRBD1 (7 bases). CDR1 is SGHRS, CDR2 YFSETQ, per germline. The germline V and J ends were trimmed by 1 base and 13 bases, with 18 bases remaining between them. The CDR3 totals 13 residues. CDR3 region: CASSLNTGAAGYF. DNA for the CDR3: TGCGCCAGCAGCTTGAATACAGGGGCCGCGGGATACTTC.